This paragraph reports one T cell receptor beta chain. These data belong to a study of blood T cell repertoires in COVID-19. Study context: PBMCs, B-cell-depleted T cells, or T cells provided the cDNA or gDNA that made up the material.

Method: immunoSEQ multiplex PCR; TCRdb's copy keeps in-frame clones and lacks some. This table holds just under 50,000 clones, roughly 90% found once. CDR3 size: 14 residues. V dropped 3 bases and J dropped 5; count of bases not matched to a gene: 5. CDR1 and CDR2 from the germline V gene are LNHDA and SQIVND (reference sequence). The sample consisted of peripheral blood. This sequence was found in a human donor in a cohort sampled during active COVID-19. V usage is TRBV19 and J usage is TRBJ1-2; 8 nucleotides line up with TRBD1. The CDR3 nucleotides are TGTGCCAGTAGTATGGCAGGGGGCAATTATGGCTACACCTTC. Its protein is CASSMAGGNYGYTF.